The T cell receptor (beta chain) described here comes from a study of T cell responses to AZD1222 COVID-19 vaccine. Using immunoSEQ multiplex PCR, the repertoire was profiled, and TCRdb retains in-frame clones only, with some absent. The sample has 150,000 to 200,000 clones, more than 75% seen once. Findings of the study overall: Spike was spanned by vaccine-associated CD4 TCRs, which were dominant at 160-218 and 743-854. Donors skewed white British and female; clonal diversity was possibly underestimated.

The germline gives CDR1 MGHRA, CDR2 YSYEKL. Between the trimmed V and J ends, which lost 0 bases and 3 bases, there was a span of 19 bases. The CDR3 totals 18 residues. Concerning this clone itself: What it binds is not known.

The genes are TRBV4-1 and TRBJ2-3; the D gene could be TRBD1 or TRBD2 (6 bases each). This clonotype was obtained from an adult in good health. The sequenced sample was peripheral blood, obtained on day 0 of MenACWY control vaccination. The CDR3 loop is CASSQDGGAGESTDTQYF. Here the CDR3 DNA reads TGCGCCAGCAGCCAAGATGGCGGGGCAGGGGAGAGTACAGATACGCAGTATTTT.